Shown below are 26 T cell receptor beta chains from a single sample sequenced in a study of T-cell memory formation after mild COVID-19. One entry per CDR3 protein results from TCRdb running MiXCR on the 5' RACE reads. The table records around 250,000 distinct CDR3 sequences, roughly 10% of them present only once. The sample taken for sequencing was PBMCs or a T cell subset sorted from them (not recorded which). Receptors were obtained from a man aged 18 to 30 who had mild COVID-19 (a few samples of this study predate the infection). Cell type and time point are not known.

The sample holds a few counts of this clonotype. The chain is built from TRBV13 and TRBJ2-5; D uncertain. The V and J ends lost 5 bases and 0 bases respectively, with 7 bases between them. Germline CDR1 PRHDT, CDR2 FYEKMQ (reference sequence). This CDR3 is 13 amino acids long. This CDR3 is CASSPFDQETQYF. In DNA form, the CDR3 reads TGTGCCAGCAGCCCCTTCGACCAAGAGACCCAGTACTTC.

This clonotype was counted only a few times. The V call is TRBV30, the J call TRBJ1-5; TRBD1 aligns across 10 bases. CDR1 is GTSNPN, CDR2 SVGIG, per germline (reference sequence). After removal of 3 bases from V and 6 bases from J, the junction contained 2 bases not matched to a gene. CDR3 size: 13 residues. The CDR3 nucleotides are TGTGCCTGGAGCGGACAGGGGGTTCAGCCCCAGCATTTT. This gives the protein CAWSGQGVQPQHF.

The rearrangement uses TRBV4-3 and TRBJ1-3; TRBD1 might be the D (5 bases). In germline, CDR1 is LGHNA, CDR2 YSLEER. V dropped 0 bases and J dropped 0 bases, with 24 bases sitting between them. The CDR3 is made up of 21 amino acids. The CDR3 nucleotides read TGCGCCAGCAGCCAAGATTTTGGACCAGGGCCCAAAGGCGGCTCTGGAAACACCATATATTTT. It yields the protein CASSQDFGPGPKGGSGNTIYF.

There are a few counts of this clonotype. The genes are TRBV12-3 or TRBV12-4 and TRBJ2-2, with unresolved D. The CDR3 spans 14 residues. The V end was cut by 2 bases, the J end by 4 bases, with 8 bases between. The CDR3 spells CASSLWQTTGELFF. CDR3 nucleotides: TGTGCCAGCAGTTTATGGCAGACCACCGGGGAGCTGTTTTTT.

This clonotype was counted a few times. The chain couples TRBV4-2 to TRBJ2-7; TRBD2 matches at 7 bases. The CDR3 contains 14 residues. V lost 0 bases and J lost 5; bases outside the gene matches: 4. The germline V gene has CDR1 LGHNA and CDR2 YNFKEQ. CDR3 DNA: TGTGCCAGCAGCCAAGAGATGGGGGGGGACGAGCAGTACGTC. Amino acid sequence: CASSQEMGGDEQYV.

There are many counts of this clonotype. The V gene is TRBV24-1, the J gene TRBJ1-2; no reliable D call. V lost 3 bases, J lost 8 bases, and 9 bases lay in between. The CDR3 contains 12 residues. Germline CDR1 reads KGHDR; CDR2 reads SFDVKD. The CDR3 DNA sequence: TGTGCCACCAGTGATCTGGCAACGGGCTACACCTTC. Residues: CATSDLATGYTF.

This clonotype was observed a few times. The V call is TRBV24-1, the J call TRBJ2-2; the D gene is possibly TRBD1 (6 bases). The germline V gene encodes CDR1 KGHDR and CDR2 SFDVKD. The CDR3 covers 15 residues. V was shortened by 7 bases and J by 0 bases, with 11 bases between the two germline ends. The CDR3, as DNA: TGTGCCACCAGGGAGACAGGTTCGAACACCGGGGAGCTGTTTTTT. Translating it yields CATRETGSNTGELFF.

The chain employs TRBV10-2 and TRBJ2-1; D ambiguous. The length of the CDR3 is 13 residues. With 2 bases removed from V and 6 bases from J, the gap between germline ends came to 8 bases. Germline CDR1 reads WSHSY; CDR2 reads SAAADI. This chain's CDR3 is CASSEGLGNEQFF. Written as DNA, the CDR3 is TGCGCCAGCAGTGAGGGTCTGGGCAATGAGCAGTTCTTC.

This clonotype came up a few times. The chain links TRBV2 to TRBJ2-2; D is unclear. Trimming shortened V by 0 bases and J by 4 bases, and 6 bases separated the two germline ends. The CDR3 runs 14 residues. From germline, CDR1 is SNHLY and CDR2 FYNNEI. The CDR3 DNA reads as TGTGCCAGCAGTGAAGCCGTCAGCACCGGGGAGCTGTTTTTT. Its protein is CASSEAVSTGELFF.

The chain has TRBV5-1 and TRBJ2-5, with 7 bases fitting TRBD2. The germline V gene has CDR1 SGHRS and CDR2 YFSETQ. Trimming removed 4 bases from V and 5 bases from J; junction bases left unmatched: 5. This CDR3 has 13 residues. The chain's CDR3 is CASSGGGLETQYF. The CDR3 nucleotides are TGCGCCAGCAGCGGCGGGGGATTGGAGACCCAGTACTTC.

CDR3 coding DNA: TGCAGCGTAGCCGGGAGGGGGACCTCCTACGAGCAGTACTTC. This gives the protein CSVAGRGTSYEQYF. The J gene is TRBJ2-7, the V gene TRBV29-1; TRBD2 matches 8 bases. The CDR3 is 14 amino acids. Germline trimming cut 6 bases from V and 0 bases from J; bases unmatched to any gene: 7. Germline CDR1 and CDR2: SQVTM and ANQGSEA.

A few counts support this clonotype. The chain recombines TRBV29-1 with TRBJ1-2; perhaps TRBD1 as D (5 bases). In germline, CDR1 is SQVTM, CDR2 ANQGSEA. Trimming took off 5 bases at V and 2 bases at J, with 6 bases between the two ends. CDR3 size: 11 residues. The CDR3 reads CSVRQNYGYTF. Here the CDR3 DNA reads TGCAGCGTTAGACAGAACTATGGCTACACCTTC.

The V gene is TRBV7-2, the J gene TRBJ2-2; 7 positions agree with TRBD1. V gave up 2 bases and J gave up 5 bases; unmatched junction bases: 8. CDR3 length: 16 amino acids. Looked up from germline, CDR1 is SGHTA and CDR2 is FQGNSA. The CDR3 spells CASSLSFPGGTGELFF. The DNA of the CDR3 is TGTGCCAGCAGCTTATCGTTCCCAGGGGGAACCGGGGAGCTGTTTTTT.

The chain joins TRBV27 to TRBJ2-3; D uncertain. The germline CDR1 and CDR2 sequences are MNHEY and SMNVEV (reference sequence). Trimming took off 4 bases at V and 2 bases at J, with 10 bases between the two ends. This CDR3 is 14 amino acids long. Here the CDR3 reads CASSYGRNTDTQYF. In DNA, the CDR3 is TGTGCCAGCAGTTACGGCCGCAACACAGATACGCAGTATTTT.

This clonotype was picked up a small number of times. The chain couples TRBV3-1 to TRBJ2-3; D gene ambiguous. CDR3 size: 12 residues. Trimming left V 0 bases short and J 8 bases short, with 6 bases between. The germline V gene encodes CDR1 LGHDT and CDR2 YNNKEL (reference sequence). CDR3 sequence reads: CASSQDRGTQYF. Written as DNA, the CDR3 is TGTGCCAGCAGCCAAGACCGCGGTACGCAGTATTTT.

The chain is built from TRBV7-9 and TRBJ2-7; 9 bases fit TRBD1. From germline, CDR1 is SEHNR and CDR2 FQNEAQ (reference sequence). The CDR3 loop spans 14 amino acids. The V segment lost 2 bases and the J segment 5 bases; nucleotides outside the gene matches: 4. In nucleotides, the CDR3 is TGTGCCAGCAGCTTATTACAGGGGGCCAACGAGCAGTACTTC. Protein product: CASSLLQGANEQYF.

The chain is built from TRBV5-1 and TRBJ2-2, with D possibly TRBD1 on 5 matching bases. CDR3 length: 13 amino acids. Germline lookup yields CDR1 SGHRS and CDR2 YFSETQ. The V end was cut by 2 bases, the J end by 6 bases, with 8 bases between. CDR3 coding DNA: TGCGCCAGCAGCTTTCCAGGGCCCGGGGAGCTGTTTTTT. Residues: CASSFPGPGELFF.

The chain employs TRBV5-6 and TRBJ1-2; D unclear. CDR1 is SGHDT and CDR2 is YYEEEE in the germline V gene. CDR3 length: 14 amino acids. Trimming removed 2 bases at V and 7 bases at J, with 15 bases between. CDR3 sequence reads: CASSFADLGSGYTF. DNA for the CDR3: TGTGCCAGCAGCTTCGCGGATTTGGGTAGTGGCTACACCTTC. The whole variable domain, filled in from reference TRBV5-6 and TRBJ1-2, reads DAGVTQSPTHLIKTRGQQVTLRCSPKSGHDTVSWYQQALGQGPQFIFQYYEEEERQRGNFPDRFSGHQFPNYSSELNVNALLLGDSALYLCASSFADLGSGYTFGSGTRLTVV.

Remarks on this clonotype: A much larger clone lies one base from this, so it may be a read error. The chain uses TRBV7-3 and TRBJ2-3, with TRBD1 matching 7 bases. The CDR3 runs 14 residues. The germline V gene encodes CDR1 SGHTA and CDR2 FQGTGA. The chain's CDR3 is CASSLTGARDMQYF. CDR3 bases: TGTGCCAGCAGCCTAACAGGGGCCCGAGATATGCAGTATTTT.

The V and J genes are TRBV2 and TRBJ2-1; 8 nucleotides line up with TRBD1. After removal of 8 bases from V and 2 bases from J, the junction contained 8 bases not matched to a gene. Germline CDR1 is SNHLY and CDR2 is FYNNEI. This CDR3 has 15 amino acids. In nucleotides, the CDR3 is TGTGCCAGCTCCGAGGACAGGGCGACCTACAATGAGCAGTTCTTC. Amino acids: CASSEDRATYNEQFF.

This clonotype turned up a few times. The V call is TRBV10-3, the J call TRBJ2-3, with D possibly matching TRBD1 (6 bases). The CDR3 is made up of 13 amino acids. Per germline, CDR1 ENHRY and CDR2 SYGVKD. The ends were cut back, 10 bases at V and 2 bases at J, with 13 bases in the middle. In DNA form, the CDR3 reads TGTGCCACCCGGGACACCAACACAGATACGCAGTATTTT. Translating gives CATRDTNTDTQYF.

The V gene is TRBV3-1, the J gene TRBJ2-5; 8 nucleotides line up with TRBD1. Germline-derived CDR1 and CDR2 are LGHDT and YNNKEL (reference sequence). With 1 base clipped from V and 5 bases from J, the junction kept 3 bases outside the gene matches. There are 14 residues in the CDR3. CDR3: CASSQGTGRETQYF. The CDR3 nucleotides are TGTGCCAGCAGCCAAGGGACAGGGCGGGAGACCCAGTACTTC.

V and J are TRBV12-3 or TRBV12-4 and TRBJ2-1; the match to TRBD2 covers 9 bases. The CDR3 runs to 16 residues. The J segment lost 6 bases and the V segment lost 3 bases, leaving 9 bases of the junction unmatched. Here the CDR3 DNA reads TGTGCCAGCAGTTTCTGGCGGGGGGGCCCCAGCAATGAGCAGTTCTTC. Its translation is CASSFWRGGPSNEQFF.

In DNA, the CDR3 is TGTGCCAGCAGCCCTTGGACTAGCGGACCAGAGACCCAGTACTTC. Translating gives CASSPWTSGPETQYF. The gene calls are TRBV6-2 or TRBV6-3 and TRBJ2-5; 10 bases agree with TRBD2. Germline assignment: CDR1 MNHEY and CDR2 SVGEGT. CDR3 length: 15 residues. V was clipped by 6 bases and J by 4 bases; unmatched bases: 8.

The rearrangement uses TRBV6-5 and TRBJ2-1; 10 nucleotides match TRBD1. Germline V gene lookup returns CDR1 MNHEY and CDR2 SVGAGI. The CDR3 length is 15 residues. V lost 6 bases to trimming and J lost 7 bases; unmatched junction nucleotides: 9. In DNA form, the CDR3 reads TGTGCCAGCAGCCGACAGGGGGCTAAAGGGAATGAGCAGTTCTTC. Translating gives CASSRQGAKGNEQFF.

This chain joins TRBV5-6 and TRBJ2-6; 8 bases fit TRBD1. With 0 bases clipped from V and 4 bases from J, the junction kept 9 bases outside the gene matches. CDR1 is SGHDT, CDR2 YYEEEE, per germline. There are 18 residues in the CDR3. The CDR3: CASSLGVDRGIGANVLTF. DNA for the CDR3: TGTGCCAGCAGCTTGGGGGTCGACAGGGGCATCGGGGCCAACGTCCTGACTTTC. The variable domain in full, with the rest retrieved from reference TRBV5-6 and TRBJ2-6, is DAGVTQSPTHLIKTRGQQVTLRCSPKSGHDTVSWYQQALGQGPQFIFQYYEEEERQRGNFPDRFSGHQFPNYSSELNVNALLLGDSALYLCASSLGVDRGIGANVLTFGAGSRLTVL.